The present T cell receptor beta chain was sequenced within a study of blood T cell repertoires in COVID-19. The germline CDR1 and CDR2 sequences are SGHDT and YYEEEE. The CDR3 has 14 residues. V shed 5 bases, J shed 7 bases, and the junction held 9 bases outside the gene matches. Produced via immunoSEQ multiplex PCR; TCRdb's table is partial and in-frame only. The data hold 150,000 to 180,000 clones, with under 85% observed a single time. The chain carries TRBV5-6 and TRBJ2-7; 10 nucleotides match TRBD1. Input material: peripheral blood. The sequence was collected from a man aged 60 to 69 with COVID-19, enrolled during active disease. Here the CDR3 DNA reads TGTGCCAGCAGTCAGGGACAGGGGATACGGGAGCAGTACTTC. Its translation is CASSQGQGIREQYF.